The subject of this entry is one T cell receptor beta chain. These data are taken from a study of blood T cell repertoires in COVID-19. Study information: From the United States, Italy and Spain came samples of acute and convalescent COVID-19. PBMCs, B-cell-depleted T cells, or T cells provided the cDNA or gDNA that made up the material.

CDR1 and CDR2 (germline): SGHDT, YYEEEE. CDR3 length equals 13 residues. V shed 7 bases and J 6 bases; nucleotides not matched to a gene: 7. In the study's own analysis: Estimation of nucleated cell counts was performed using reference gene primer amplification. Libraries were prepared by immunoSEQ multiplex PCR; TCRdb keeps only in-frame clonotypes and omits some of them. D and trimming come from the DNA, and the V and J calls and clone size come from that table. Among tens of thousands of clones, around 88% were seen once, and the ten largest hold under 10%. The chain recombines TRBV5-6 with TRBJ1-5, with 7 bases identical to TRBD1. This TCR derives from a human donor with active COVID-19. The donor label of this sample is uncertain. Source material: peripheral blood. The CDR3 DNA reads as TGTGCCAGCCGTGGGACAGTAGGTCAGCCCCAGCATTTT. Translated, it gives CASRGTVGQPQHF.